This is a list of T cell receptor beta chains from one sample in a study of T-cell reconstitution after alpha-beta-depleted transplantation in children. TCRdb itself ran the PCR reads through MiXCR, one entry per CDR3 protein. The data contain some 200,000 distinct CDR3 sequences, more than 12% of them singletons. Sequenced material: PBMCs from the stem cell graft donor, taken from the stem cell graft. The source of these receptors is a human donor who donated a stem cell graft to a child with acute lymphoblastic leukemia. Both conserved end residues are part of each CDR3. The D gene is left open where the match is weak. Clone size, where shown, is once, few, many, or a class for clones that have expanded.

J | size | V | D | CDR3 | DNA
TRBJ2-1 | many | TRBV5-1 | NA | CASSLETSYNEQFF | TGCGCCAGCAGCCTAGAGACTAGCTACAATGAGCAGTTCTTC
TRBJ2-1 | many | TRBV7-4 | TRBD2 | CASSLMGTSGILLDEQFF | TGTGCCAGCAGCCTTATGGGGACTAGCGGGATCCTGCTGGATGAGCAGTTCTTC
TRBJ1-5 | NA | TRBV28 | NA | CASSFYFRGRGSNQPQHF | TGTGCCAGCAGTTTTTATTTTCGGGGGCGGGGGAGCAATCAGCCCCAGCATTTT
TRBJ1-4 | many | TRBV5-1 | NA | CASSPEGMQTNEKLFF | TGCGCCAGCAGCCCGGAGGGGATGCAAACTAATGAAAAACTGTTTTTT
TRBJ2-5 | NA | TRBV28 | TRBD2 | CASSWGTSGSETQYF | TGTGCCAGCAGTTGGGGGACTAGCGGGAGTGAGACCCAGTACTTC
TRBJ2-5 | many | TRBV7-2 | NA | CASSFPFAETQYF | TGTGCCAGCAGCTTTCCGTTTGCAGAGACCCAGTACTTC
TRBJ2-2 | NA | TRBV9 | TRBD2 | CASSAGLAGAVGELFF | TGTGCCAGCAGCGCAGGACTAGCGGGAGCGGTCGGGGAGCTGTTTTTT
TRBJ2-5 | many | TRBV13 | NA | CASRRLSGAEVEETQYF | TGTGCCAGCAGACGCCTTTCCGGGGCTGAGGTTGAGGAGACCCAGTACTTC
TRBJ2-3 | many | TRBV28 | NA | CASSLFPLGLADTQYF | TGTGCCAGCAGTTTATTCCCCCTAGGGTTGGCAGATACGCAGTATTTT
TRBJ2-5 | NA | TRBV20-1 | TRBD2 | CSALEVAGEQETQYF | TGCAGTGCTTTGGAGGTAGCGGGAGAACAAGAGACCCAGTACTTC
TRBJ2-7 | many | TRBV25-1 | TRBD2 | CASRVGGDYEQYF | TGTGCCAGCAGAGTGGGAGGGGACTACGAGCAGTACTTC
TRBJ2-3 | many | TRBV7-2 | NA | CASSLGLYTGTSTDTQYF | TGTGCCAGCAGCTTAGGGCTCTACACTGGGACTAGCACAGATACGCAGTATTTT
TRBJ2-1 | many | TRBV6-1 | TRBD2 | CASSDWGTSSNEQFF | TGTGCCAGCAGTGACTGGGGGACTAGCTCGAATGAGCAGTTCTTC
TRBJ2-1 | few | TRBV7-2 | NA | CASRMDSTYNEQFF | TGTGCCAGCAGAATGGACAGCACCTACAATGAGCAGTTCTTC
TRBJ2-7 | many | TRBV5-1 | NA | CASSSRPTAYEQYF | TGCGCCAGCAGCTCCCGTCCGACTGCCTACGAGCAGTACTTC
TRBJ2-1 | many | TRBV11-2 | NA | CASSSYGDEQFF | TGTGCCAGCAGCTCCTACGGGGATGAGCAGTTCTTC
TRBJ2-2 | few | TRBV7-6 | NA | CASRYSHTDTGELFF | TGTGCCAGCAGATATAGCCACACTGACACCGGGGAGCTGTTTTTT
TRBJ2-3 | many | TRBV5-1 | NA | CASSSTTSPDTQYF | TGCGCCAGCAGCTCAACCACTAGCCCAGATACGCAGTATTTT
TRBJ1-1 | NA | TRBV7-6 | NA | CASSVGTDSEAFF | TGTGCCAGCAGCGTAGGGACGGACTCGGAAGCTTTCTTT
TRBJ1-5 | many | TRBV20-1 | NA | CSAIEILGEVIGNQPQHF | TGCAGTGCTATAGAGATCCTTGGGGAGGTAATCGGCAATCAGCCCCAGCATTTT
TRBJ2-3 | many | TRBV29-1 | NA | CSVEKLAEGDTQYF | TGCAGCGTTGAGAAGTTAGCGGAGGGGGATACGCAGTATTTT
TRBJ1-2 | many | TRBV12-3/TRBV12-4 | TRBD1 | CASSSRWDSYGYTF | TGTGCCAGCAGTTCTCGTTGGGACAGCTATGGCTACACCTTC
TRBJ2-1 | many | TRBV7-2 | TRBD2 | CASDALAGRYNEQFF | TGTGCCAGCGACGCTCTAGCGGGACGATACAATGAGCAGTTCTTC
TRBJ2-7 | few | TRBV10-3 | TRBD2 | CAISDPGLAGGHGSSYEQYF | TGTGCCATCAGTGATCCGGGACTAGCGGGAGGCCACGGGAGCTCCTACGAGCAGTACTTC
TRBJ2-1 | many | TRBV18 | NA | CASSPRDTPRFF | TGTGCCAGCTCACCCAGGGATACACCACGGTTCTTC
TRBJ2-7 | many | TRBV5-1 | TRBD1 | CASRQGAKDDEQYF | TGCGCCAGCCGGCAGGGGGCGAAGGACGACGAGCAGTACTTC
TRBJ2-7 | many | TRBV6-5 | NA | CASSYTGTPSYEQYF | TGTGCCAGCAGTTACACCGGGACTCCGTCCTACGAGCAGTACTTC
TRBJ2-1 | few | TRBV7-8 | TRBD2 | CASSPTLAAEQFF | TGTGCCAGCAGCCCAACCCTAGCGGCAGAGCAGTTCTTC
TRBJ2-7 | many | TRBV20-1 | TRBD1 | CSARLRTGTGLEQYF | TGCAGTGCTAGATTGCGGACAGGTACGGGTCTCGAGCAGTACTTC
TRBJ1-5 | many | TRBV5-1 | NA | CASSLAGYSNQPQHF | TGTGCCAGCAGCTTAGCGGGATATAGCAATCAGCCCCAGCATTTT
TRBJ2-1 | many | TRBV5-1 | TRBD2 | CASFTGTSVYNEQFF | TGCGCCAGTTTTACCGGGACTAGCGTTTACAATGAGCAGTTCTTC
TRBJ1-4 | many | TRBV20-1 | NA | CSAESRTNEKLFF | TGCAGTGCAGAGAGTAGGACTAATGAAAAACTGTTTTTT
TRBJ2-5 | many | TRBV29-1 | NA | CSVEQGAGETQYF | TGCAGCGTTGAGCAAGGGGCAGGAGAGACCCAGTACTTC